The T cell receptor (beta chain) described here comes from a study of T cells in Graves' hyperthyroidism and ophthalmopathy. Study at large: At initial diagnosis, before any treatment had begun, peripheral blood was obtained.

General study findings and limits: Model output signaled ophthalmopathy a median around 6.9 months ahead of onset.

The CDR3 runs 14 residues. The V and J ends lost 5 bases and 12 bases, in that order; junction bases with no gene match: 16. Germline V gene sequence: CDR1 SGHRS, CDR2 YFSETQ. Amplified TCR beta CDR3 regions derived from RNA transcripts. First-round RT-PCR with HTBI primers amplified the TCR CDR3 region. Each CDR3 protein gets one entry after TCRdb re-called the multiplex PCR reads with MiXCR. The profile shows roughly 630,000 distinct CDR3 sequences, around a sixth of them singletons. Ten or more counts support this clonotype. What it recognizes is unknown. Graves' hyperthyroidism without ophthalmopathy progression within 18 months was termed stable. Every diagnosis used clinical symptoms, serum thyroxine and TRAb, thyroid ultrasound and orbital computed tomography.

The chain combines TRBV5-1 with TRBJ1-1, with TRBD1 matching 7 bases. The origin of this receptor is a woman aged 25 to 45 with Graves' hyperthyroidism. The sequenced sample consisted of blood. CDR3 nucleotides: TGCGCCAGCAGAATTTCACAACGACAGGGCGAAACTTTCTTT. It is translated as CASRISQRQGETFF.